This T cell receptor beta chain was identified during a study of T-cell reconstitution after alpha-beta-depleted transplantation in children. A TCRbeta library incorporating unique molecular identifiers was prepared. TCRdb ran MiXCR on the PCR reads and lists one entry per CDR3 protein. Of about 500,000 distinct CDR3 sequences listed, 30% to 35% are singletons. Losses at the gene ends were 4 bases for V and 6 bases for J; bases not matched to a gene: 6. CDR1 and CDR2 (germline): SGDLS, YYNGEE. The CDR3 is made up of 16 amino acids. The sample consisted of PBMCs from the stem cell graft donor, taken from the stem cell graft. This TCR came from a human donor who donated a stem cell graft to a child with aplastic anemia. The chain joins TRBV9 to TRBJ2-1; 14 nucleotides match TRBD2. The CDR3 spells CASSFPGLAGVNEQFF. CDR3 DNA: TGTGCCAGCAGCTTTCCGGGACTAGCGGGAGTCAATGAGCAGTTCTTC.